This is a list of T cell receptor beta chains from one sample in a study of blood T cell repertoires in COVID-19. TCRdb's copy holds only in-frame clones and misses some; the assay was immunoSEQ multiplex PCR. The sample includes around 32,000 clones, more than 80% seen only once; the top ten take around 0.9%. Sequenced input: peripheral blood. These receptors were collected from a male donor with active COVID-19. Each CDR3 is given with its conserved first and last residue. Fields, in order: D gene, clone size, V gene, J gene, CDR3 DNA, CDR3 protein. D genes are given only for firm matches. The size field is filled for only some rows; it gives once, few, many or a size class.

>TRBD1|NA|TRBV2|TRBJ2-7
TGTGCCAGCAGTGCACAGGGGGCAGCCTACGAGCAGTACTTC
CASSAQGAAYEQYF
>NA|few|TRBV7-9|TRBJ1-2
TGTGCCAGCAGCTTAGAGGCGGCTCTCTATGGCTACACCTTC
CASSLEAALYGYTF
>NA|NA|TRBV7-2|TRBJ2-3
TGTGCCAGCAGCTTGAGGGTTGATACGCAGTATTTT
CASSLRVDTQYF
>NA|NA|TRBV5-5|TRBJ1-2
TGTGCCAGCAGCCCGAACATTCACTATGGCTACACCTTC
CASSPNIHYGYTF
>TRBD1|NA|TRBV2|TRBJ2-5
TGTGCCAGCAGTGGGCCCCTAAACAGGGGAGAGACCCAGTACTTC
CASSGPLNRGETQYF
>NA|NA|TRBV6-5|TRBJ2-7
TGTGCCAGCAGGTCTATACGCTTCGACGAGCAGTACTTC
CASRSIRFDEQYF
>TRBD1|NA|TRBV6-5|TRBJ2-1
TGTGCCAGCAGGACGGACAGGGGGGTTTACAATGAGCAGTTCTTC
CASRTDRGVYNEQFF
>NA|NA|TRBV7-9|TRBJ2-3
TGTGCCAGCAGCTCCAGGGGTAACACAGATACGCAGTATTTT
CASSSRGNTDTQYF
>NA|NA|TRBV6-6|TRBJ2-5
TGTGCCAGCAGTCCCCCTTTGAGTTTATTGCAATCGGAGACCCAGTACTTC
CASSPPLSLLQSETQYF
>NA|few|TRBV7-2|TRBJ2-5
TGTGCCAGCAGCTCATCCGGGCAAGAGACCCAGTACTTC
CASSSSGQETQYF
>NA|once|TRBV18|TRBJ1-1
TGTGCCAGCTCACCACGGGGCACTCTGAACACTGAAGCTTTCTTT
CASSPRGTLNTEAFF
>TRBD2|NA|TRBV19|TRBJ2-3
TGTGCCAGTAGTATAGGGGGACTAGCGATAGATACGCAGTATTTT
CASSIGGLAIDTQYF
>TRBD1|NA|TRBV30|TRBJ2-7
TGTGCCTGGAGTGGGACAGGAGACCTCTACGAGCAGTACTTC
CAWSGTGDLYEQYF
>TRBD2|NA|TRBV7-6|TRBJ2-3
TGTGCCAGCAGCGCACGACTAGCGGGGGGCACAGATACGCAGTATTTT
CASSARLAGGTDTQYF
>NA|NA|TRBV11-3|TRBJ2-7
TGTGCCAGCAGCTTAAGCGGACCAGACGAGCAGTACTTC
CASSLSGPDEQYF
>NA|NA|TRBV4-3|TRBJ1-6
TGCGCCAGCAGCCAAGAGGAGGGAGTAGGTAATTCACCCCTCCACTTT
CASSQEEGVGNSPLHF